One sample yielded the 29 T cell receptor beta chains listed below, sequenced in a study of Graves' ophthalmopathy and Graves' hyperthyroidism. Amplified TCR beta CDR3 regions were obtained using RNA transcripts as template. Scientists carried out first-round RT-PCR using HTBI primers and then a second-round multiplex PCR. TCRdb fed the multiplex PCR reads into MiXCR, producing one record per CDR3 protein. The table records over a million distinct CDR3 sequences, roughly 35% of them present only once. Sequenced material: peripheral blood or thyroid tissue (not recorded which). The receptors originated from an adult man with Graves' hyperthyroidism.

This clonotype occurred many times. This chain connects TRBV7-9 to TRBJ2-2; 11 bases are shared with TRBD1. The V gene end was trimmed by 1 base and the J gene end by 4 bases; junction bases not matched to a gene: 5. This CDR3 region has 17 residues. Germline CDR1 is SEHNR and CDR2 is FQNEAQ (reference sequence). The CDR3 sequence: CASSLEDRGLGTGELFF. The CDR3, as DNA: TGTGCCAGCAGCTTAGAGGACAGGGGGCTTGGCACCGGGGAGCTGTTTTTT.

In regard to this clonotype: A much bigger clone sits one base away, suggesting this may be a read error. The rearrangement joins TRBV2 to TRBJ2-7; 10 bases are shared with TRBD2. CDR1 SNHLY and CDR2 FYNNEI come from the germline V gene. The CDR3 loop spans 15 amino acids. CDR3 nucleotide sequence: TGTGCCAGCTCGGAGCGGGAGGGCAGCGGATACGAGCAGTGCTTC. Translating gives CASSEREGSGYEQCF.

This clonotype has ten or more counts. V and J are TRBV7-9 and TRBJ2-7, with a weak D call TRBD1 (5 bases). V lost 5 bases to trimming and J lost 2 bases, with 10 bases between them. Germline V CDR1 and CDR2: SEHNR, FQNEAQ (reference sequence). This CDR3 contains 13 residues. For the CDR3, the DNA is TGTGCCAGCAGCAGAGAGACAGCCTACGAGCAGTACTTC. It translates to CASSRETAYEQYF.

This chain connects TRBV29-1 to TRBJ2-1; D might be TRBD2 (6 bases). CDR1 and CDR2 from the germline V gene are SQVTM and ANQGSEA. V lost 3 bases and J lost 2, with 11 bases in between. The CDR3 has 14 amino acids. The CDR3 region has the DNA TGCAGCGTTGAGCTAGCGAGTCCCTACAATGAGCAGTTCTTC. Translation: CSVELASPYNEQFF.

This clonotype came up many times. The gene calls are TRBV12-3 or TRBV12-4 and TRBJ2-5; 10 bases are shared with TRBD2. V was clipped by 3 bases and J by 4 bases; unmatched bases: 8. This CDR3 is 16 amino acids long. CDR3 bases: TGTGCCAGCAGTTTCGGAAGCGGGAGGGCCTCAGAGACCCAGTACTTC. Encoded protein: CASSFGSGRASETQYF.

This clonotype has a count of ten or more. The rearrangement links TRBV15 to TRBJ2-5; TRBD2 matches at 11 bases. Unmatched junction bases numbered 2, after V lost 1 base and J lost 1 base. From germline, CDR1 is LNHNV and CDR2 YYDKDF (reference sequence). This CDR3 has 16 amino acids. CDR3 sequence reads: CATSRALAGGQETQYF. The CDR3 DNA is TGTGCCACCAGCAGAGCGCTAGCGGGGGGCCAAGAGACCCAGTACTTC.

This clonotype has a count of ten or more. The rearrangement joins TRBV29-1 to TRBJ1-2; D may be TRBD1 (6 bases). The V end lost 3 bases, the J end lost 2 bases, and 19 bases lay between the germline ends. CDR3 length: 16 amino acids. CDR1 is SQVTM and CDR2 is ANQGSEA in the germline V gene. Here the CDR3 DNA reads TGCAGCGTTGAGGGGCTGGGGCAGGGGAAGAACTATGGCTACACCTTC. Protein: CSVEGLGQGKNYGYTF.

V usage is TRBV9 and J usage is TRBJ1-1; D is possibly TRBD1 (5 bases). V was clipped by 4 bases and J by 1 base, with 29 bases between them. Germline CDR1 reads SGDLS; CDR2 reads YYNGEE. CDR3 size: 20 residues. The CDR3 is CASSLHKTLIGGDENTEAFF. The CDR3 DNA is TGTGCCAGCAGCCTCCACAAGACTTTGATCGGCGGGGACGAGAACACTGAAGCTTTCTTT.

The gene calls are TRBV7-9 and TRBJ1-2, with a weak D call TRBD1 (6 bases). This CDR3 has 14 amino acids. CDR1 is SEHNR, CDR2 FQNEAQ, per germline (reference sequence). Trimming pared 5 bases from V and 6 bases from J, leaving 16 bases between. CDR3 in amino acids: CASSVSGGADGYTF. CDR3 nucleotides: TGTGCCAGCAGCGTAAGCGGGGGGGCAGATGGCTACACCTTC.

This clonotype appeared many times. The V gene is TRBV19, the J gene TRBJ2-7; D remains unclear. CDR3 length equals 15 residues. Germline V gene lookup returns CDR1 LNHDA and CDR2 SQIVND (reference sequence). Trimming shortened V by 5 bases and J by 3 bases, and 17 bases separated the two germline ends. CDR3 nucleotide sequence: TGTGCCAGTAGTCCCCGCGAATGGTCGAGCTACGAGCAGTACTTC. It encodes CASSPREWSSYEQYF.

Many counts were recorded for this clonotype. The CDR3 DNA is TGTGCCATCAGCTCGACTAGCGGGAGTATCGAGACCCAGTACTTC. This codes for CAISSTSGSIETQYF. The J gene is TRBJ2-5, the V gene TRBV10-3, with 12 bases that match TRBD2. Trimming at V came to 6 bases and at J to 5 bases, leaving 7 bases not matched to a gene. The CDR3 totals 15 residues. The germline gives CDR1 ENHRY, CDR2 SYGVKD.

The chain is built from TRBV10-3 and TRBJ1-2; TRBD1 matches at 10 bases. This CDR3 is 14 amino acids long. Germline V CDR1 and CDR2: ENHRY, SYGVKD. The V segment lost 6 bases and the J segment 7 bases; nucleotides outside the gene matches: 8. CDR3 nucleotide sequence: TGTGCCATCAGCCGACAGGGGGCTGTCGGTGGCTACACCTTC. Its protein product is CAISRQGAVGGYTF.

DNA for the CDR3: TGTGCCAGCAGCCATGGAACCGGGACAAAAGGACAAGGCAGCTCCTACGAGCAGTACTTC. It yields the protein CASSHGTGTKGQGSSYEQYF. The chain recombines TRBV12-3 or TRBV12-4 with TRBJ2-7; D perhaps matches TRBD1 (6 bases). V was cut by 6 bases and J by 0 bases, with 30 bases left in between. This CDR3 region has 20 residues.

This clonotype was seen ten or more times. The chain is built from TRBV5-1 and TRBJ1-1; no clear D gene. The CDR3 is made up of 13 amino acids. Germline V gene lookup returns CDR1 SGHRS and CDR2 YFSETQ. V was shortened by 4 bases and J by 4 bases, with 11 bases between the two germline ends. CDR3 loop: CASSPGSSTEAFF. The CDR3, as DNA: TGCGCCAGCAGCCCGGGGAGTAGCACTGAAGCTTTCTTT.

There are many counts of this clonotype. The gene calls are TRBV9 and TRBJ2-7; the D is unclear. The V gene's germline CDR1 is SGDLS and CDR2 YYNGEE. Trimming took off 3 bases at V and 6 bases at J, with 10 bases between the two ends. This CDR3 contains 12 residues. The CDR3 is CASSARSGEQYF. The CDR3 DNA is TGTGCCAGCAGCGCACGGTCTGGCGAGCAGTACTTC. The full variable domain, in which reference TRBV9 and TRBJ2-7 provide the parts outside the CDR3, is DSGVTQTPKHLITATGQRVTLRCSPRSGDLSVYWYQQSLDQGLQFLIQYYNGEERAKGNILERFSAQQFPDLHSELNLSSLELGDSALYFCASSARSGEQYFGPGTRLTVT.

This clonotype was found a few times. CDR3 DNA sequence: TGCGCCAGCAGCTTGGGGCTTGGAAGGGCCTACGAGCAGTACTTC. As protein: CASSLGLGRAYEQYF. The chain recombines TRBV5-1 with TRBJ2-7; D unresolved. The CDR3 runs to 15 residues. V gave up 0 bases and J gave up 2 bases, with 12 bases separating them. Germline V gene data show CDR1 as SGHRS and CDR2 as YFSETQ.

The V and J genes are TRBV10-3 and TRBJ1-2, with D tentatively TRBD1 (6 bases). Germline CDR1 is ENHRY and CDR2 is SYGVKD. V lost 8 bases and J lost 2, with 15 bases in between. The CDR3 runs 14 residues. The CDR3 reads CAISDSLLNYGYTF. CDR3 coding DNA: TGTGCCATCTCGGACAGTCTTTTAAACTATGGCTACACCTTC.

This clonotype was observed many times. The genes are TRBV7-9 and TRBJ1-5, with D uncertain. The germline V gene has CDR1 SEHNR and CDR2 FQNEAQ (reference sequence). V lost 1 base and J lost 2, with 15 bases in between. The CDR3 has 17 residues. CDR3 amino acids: CASSLVLGWDGNQPQHF. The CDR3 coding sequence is TGTGCCAGCAGCTTAGTCTTAGGATGGGATGGCAATCAGCCCCAGCATTTT.

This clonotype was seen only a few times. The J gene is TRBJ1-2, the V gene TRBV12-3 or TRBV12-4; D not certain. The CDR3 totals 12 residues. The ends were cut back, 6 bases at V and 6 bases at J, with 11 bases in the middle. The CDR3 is CASSRTADGYTF. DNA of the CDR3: TGTGCCAGCAGCCGGACGGCTGATGGCTACACCTTC.

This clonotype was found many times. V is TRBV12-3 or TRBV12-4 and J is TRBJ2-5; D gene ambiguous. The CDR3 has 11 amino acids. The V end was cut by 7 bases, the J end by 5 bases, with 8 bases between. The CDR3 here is CASTDLETQYF. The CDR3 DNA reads TGTGCCAGCACCGATTTGGAGACCCAGTACTTC.

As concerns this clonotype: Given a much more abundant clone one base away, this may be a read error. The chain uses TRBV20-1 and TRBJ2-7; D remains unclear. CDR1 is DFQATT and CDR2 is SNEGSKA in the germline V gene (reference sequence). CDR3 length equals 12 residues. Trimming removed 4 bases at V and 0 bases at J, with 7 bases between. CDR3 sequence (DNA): TGCAGTGCTAACGACGGCTCCTACGAGCAGTACTTC. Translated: CSANDGSYEQYF.

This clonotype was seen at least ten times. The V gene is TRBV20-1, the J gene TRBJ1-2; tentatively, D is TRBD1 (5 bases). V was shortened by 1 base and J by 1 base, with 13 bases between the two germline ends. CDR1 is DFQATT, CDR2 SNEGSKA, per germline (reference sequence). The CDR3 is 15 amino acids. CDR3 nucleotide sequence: TGCAGTGCTAGAGTGGTGGGGCGGGATAACTATGGCTACACCTTC. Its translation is CSARVVGRDNYGYTF.

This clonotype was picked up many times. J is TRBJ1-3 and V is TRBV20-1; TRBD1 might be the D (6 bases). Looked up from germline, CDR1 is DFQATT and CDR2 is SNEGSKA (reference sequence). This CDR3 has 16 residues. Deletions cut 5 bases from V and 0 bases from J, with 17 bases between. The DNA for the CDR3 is TGCAGTGCTGGCCAGGGGCTAGGACTCTCTGGAAACACCATATATTTT. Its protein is CSAGQGLGLSGNTIYF.

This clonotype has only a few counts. The CDR3 DNA reads as TGTGCCAGCAGTTACCAGCCAGTGATCCAAGAGACCCAGTACTTC. As protein: CASSYQPVIQETQYF. The chain couples TRBV25-1 to TRBJ2-5; D gene uncertain. The CDR3 has 15 residues. The V gene's germline CDR1 is MGHDK and CDR2 SYGVNS. V was clipped by 5 bases and J by 1 base, with 14 bases between them.

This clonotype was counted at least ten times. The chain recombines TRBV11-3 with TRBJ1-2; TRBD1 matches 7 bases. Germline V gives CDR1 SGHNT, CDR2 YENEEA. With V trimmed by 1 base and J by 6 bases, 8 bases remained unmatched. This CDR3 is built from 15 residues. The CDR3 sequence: CASSLGDRQGDGYTF. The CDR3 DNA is TGTGCCAGCAGCTTAGGCGATAGACAGGGCGATGGCTACACCTTC.

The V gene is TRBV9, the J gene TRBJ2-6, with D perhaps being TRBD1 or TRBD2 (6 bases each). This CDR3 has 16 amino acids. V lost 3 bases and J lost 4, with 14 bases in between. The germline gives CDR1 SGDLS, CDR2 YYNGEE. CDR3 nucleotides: TGTGCCAGCAGCGCCGGGGGCCACGCCGGGGCCAACGTCCTGACTTTC. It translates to CASSAGGHAGANVLTF.

CDR3 region: CASSLEGNNEQFF. DNA of the CDR3: TGTGCCAGCAGTCTTGAGGGCAACAATGAGCAGTTCTTC. V gene TRBV25-1 combines with J gene TRBJ2-1, with D maybe TRBD2 (5 bases). The CDR3 sequence is 13 residues long. The V gene lost 5 bases and the J gene lost 5 bases, with 10 bases spanning the gap. Germline V CDR1 and CDR2: MGHDK, SYGVNS. Full variable domain (missing parts from reference TRBV25-1 and TRBJ2-1): EADIYQTPRYLVIGTGKKITLECSQTMGHDKMYWYQQDPGMELHLIHYSYGVNSTEKGDLSSESTVSRIRTEHFPLTLESARPSHTSQYLCASSLEGNNEQFFGPGTRLTVL.

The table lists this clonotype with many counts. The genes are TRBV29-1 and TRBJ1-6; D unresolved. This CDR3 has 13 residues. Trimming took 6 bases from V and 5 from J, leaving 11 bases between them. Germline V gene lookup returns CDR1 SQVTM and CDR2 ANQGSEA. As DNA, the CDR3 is TGCAGCGTCCTAGACGGAGATAATTCACCCCTCCACTTT. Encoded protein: CSVLDGDNSPLHF.

The CDR3 here is CASSSPAGTSSYGYTF. The CDR3 region has the DNA TGTGCCAGCAGTTCGCCAGCCGGGACTAGCAGCTATGGCTACACCTTC. The chain links TRBV28 to TRBJ1-2, with a weak D call TRBD1 (5 bases). V lost 4 bases and J lost 4, with 19 bases in between. CDR3 size: 16 residues. CDR1 MDHEN and CDR2 SYDVKM come from the germline V gene.